This entry lists 14 T cell receptor beta chains sequenced from one sample in a study of cytomegalovirus exposure and HLA in healthy donors. PCR employed 60 Vbeta and 13 Jbeta primers. The data were produced by immunoSEQ multiplex PCR, yet TCRdb's version contains in-frame clones alone and is incomplete. The sample features just over 150,000 clones, with roughly 2% in its top ten. The sequenced sample was PBMCs. The receptors originated from a man aged 25 to 40 in good health and CMV-seronegative.

As to this clone: Other DNA variants within this sample encode the same CDR3. The V call is TRBV9, the J call TRBJ2-3, with D possibly being TRBD1 (5 bases). The CDR3 is 13 amino acids. V lost 0 bases, J lost 4 bases, and 6 bases lay in between. CDR1 is SGDLS and CDR2 is YYNGEE in the germline V gene. The CDR3 is CASSVGGADTQYF. In nucleotides, the CDR3 is TGTGCCAGCAGCGTAGGGGGCGCAGATACGCAGTATTTT.

The chain carries TRBV5-6 and TRBJ2-7; 9 bases map to TRBD2. The V and J ends lost 2 bases and 4 bases, in that order; junction bases with no gene match: 10. CDR3 length: 16 residues. Per germline, CDR1 SGHDT and CDR2 YYEEEE. CDR3 sequence reads: CASSFRRTSADYEQYF. CDR3 nucleotide sequence: TGTGCCAGCAGCTTCCGAAGGACTAGCGCAGATTACGAGCAGTACTTC.

The CDR3 reads CASSPRDRDYGYTF. CDR3 coding DNA: TGTGCCAGCAGCCCTAGGGACAGGGACTATGGCTACACCTTC. This chain links TRBV4-2 with TRBJ1-2; TRBD1 agrees at 9 bases. CDR3 length: 14 amino acids. The junction had 3 bases not matched to a gene; V was cut back by 4 bases and J by 3 bases. The germline gives CDR1 LGHNA, CDR2 YNFKEQ.

V usage is TRBV29-1 and J usage is TRBJ1-2, with a weak D call TRBD1 (6 bases). CDR1 is SQVTM, CDR2 ANQGSEA, per germline. V dropped 6 bases and J dropped 1 base, with 18 bases sitting between them. The CDR3 is made up of 15 amino acids. This CDR3 reads CSVMDSAIINYGYTF. The CDR3 bases are TGCAGCGTCATGGACAGTGCCATTATTAACTATGGCTACACCTTC.

The CDR3 loop is CASSLIFPGELFF. The CDR3 nucleotides read TGCGCCAGCAGCTTGATATTCCCCGGGGAGCTGTTTTTT. The chain has TRBV5-1 and TRBJ2-2; unclear D gene. V gave up 1 base and J gave up 6 bases, with 7 bases separating them. The CDR3 has 13 residues. Germline V gene data show CDR1 as SGHRS and CDR2 as YFSETQ. The full variable domain, completed using reference TRBV5-1 and TRBJ2-2, is KAGVTQTPRYLIKTRGQQVTLSCSPISGHRSVSWYQQTPGQGLQFLFEYFSETQRNKGNFPGRFSGRQFSNSRSEMNVSTLELGDSALYLCASSLIFPGELFFGEGSRLTVL.

The chain carries TRBV7-9 and TRBJ2-1; 8 bases are shared with TRBD2. This CDR3 contains 14 residues. Germline loops: CDR1 SEHNR, CDR2 FQNEAQ (reference sequence). V lost 1 base to trimming and J lost 8 bases; unmatched junction nucleotides: 4. CDR3 in amino acids: CASSLGLAIDEQFF. The CDR3 DNA sequence: TGTGCCAGCAGCTTAGGACTAGCGATAGATGAGCAGTTCTTC.

V and J are TRBV2 and TRBJ2-5; D perhaps matches TRBD2 (6 bases). The DNA end is a closer match to TRBJ2-7, so the J assignment may be wrong. Germline CDR1 SNHLY, CDR2 FYNNEI. The CDR3 has 13 amino acids. The CDR3, as DNA: TGTGCCAGCGCGGGGACGTACTCCTACGAGCAGTACTTC. Its protein is CASAGTYSYEQYF.

V and J are TRBV5-1 and TRBJ1-5; TRBD1 matches 7 bases. This CDR3 is built from 16 residues. The junction had 7 bases not matched to a gene; V was cut back by 1 base and J by 3 bases. Germline CDR1 SGHRS, CDR2 YFSETQ. CDR3 loop: CASSLSPGTDNQPQHF. In DNA form, the CDR3 reads TGCGCCAGCAGCTTGTCCCCCGGGACAGACAATCAGCCCCAGCATTTT.

CDR3 in amino acids: CASSQERGRGGEETQYF. CDR3 nucleotide sequence: TGCGCCAGCAGCCAAGAACGAGGAAGGGGGGGGGAAGAGACCCAGTACTTC. The chain is built from TRBV4-1 and TRBJ2-5; D is possibly TRBD2 (7 bases). CDR1 is MGHRA, CDR2 YSYEKL, per germline. The CDR3 loop spans 17 amino acids. V shed 0 bases and J shed 3 bases, with 17 bases lying between them.

V and J are TRBV29-1 and TRBJ1-2; a weak D match, TRBD1 (5 bases). Trimming left V 1 base short and J 0 bases short, with 12 bases between. Germline V gene lookup returns CDR1 SQVTM and CDR2 ANQGSEA. This CDR3 is 15 amino acids long. CDR3 sequence: CSVEGDSLSNYGYTF. DNA of the CDR3: TGCAGCGTTGAAGGGGACTCCCTGTCTAACTATGGCTACACCTTC.

The chain joins TRBV6-5 to TRBJ2-6; unclear D gene. Germline V gives CDR1 MNHEY, CDR2 SVGAGI. The CDR3 has 14 amino acids. V was cut by 6 bases and J by 0 bases, with 6 bases left in between. The CDR3 DNA is TGTGCCAGCAGCGGTAGCTCTGGGGCCAACGTCCTGACTTTC. It yields the protein CASSGSSGANVLTF.

V is TRBV19 and J is TRBJ1-2; TRBD1 is a possible D gene (5 bases). With 3 bases removed from V and 0 bases from J, the gap between germline ends came to 14 bases. In germline, CDR1 is LNHDA, CDR2 SQIVND (reference sequence). The CDR3 has 16 amino acids. The CDR3 bases are TGTGCCAGTAGTATGGCATCCGGGGGACCTAACTATGGCTACACCTTC. Residues: CASSMASGGPNYGYTF.

This rearrangement joins TRBV5-1 to TRBJ2-3, with TRBD2 identical over 7 bases. Trimming removed 0 bases from V and 5 bases from J; junction bases left unmatched: 6. Germline lookup yields CDR1 SGHRS and CDR2 YFSETQ. The CDR3 has 15 residues. This CDR3 is CASSLVGGSQDTQYF. CDR3 nucleotide sequence: TGCGCCAGCAGCTTGGTGGGGGGGAGTCAAGATACGCAGTATTTT.

V gene TRBV12-5 combines with J gene TRBJ2-1, with D possibly TRBD2 on 5 matching bases. Germline CDR1 is LGHNT and CDR2 is FRNRAP. This CDR3 is built from 16 residues. Deletions cut 6 bases from V and 6 bases from J, with 21 bases between. The CDR3 protein is CASGPYIIGVGNEQFF. The CDR3 nucleotides read TGTGCTAGTGGCCCCTACATCATCGGGGTGGGCAATGAGCAGTTCTTC. Full variable domain (missing parts from reference TRBV12-5 and TRBJ2-1): DARVTQTPRHKVTEMGQEVTMRCQPILGHNTVFWYRQTMMQGLELLAYFRNRAPLDDSGMPKDRFSAEMPDATLATLKIQPSEPRDSAVYFCASGPYIIGVGNEQFFGPGTRLTVL.